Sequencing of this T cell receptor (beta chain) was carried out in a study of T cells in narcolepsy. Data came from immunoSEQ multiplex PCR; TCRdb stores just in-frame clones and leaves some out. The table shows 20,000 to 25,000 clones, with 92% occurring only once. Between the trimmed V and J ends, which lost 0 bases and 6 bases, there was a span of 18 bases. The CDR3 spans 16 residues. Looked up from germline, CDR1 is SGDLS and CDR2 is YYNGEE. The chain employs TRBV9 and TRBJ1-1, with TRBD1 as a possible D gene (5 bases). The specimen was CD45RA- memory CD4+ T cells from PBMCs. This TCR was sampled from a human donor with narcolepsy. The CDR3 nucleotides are TGTGCCAGCAGCGTAGTAAGTCGGGGGAAGTCGGCTGAAGCTTTCTTT. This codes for CASSVVSRGKSAEAFF.